One and the same sample provided the 25 T cell receptor beta chains below, sequenced in a study of CD8+ T cells in alopecia areata. Isolated RNA was reverse transcribed into cDNA used as the sequencing template. The table came from immunoSEQ multiplex PCR; TCRdb's copy has only in-frame clones and leaves some out. This sample has 200,000 to 250,000 clones, with less than 80% found just once. The sample in question was CD4+ T cells sorted from blood, obtained at week 0. The source is a human donor with alopecia areata.

The rearrangement links TRBV6-5 to TRBJ1-1; 9 bases are shared with TRBD1. This CDR3 has 14 residues. The germline gives CDR1 MNHEY, CDR2 SVGAGI. With 5 bases clipped from V and 6 bases from J, the junction kept 7 bases outside the gene matches. CDR3 region: CASSPPTGGPEAFF. CDR3 coding DNA: TGTGCCAGCAGTCCCCCCACAGGGGGCCCTGAAGCTTTCTTT.

The chain combines TRBV7-8 with TRBJ2-3; D is perhaps TRBD2 (8 bases). V shed 3 bases and J shed 5 bases, with 12 bases lying between them. The CDR3 totals 14 residues. CDR1 is SGHVS and CDR2 is FQNEAQ in the germline V gene. CDR3 sequence reads: CASSFSGDRDTQYF. DNA for the CDR3: TGTGCCAGCAGCTTTAGCGGGGACAGAGATACGCAGTATTTT.

This clone has only one observation. Other DNA sequences within the sample encode an identical CDR3. The V call is TRBV5-1, the J call TRBJ2-5; D is unclear. Germline CDR1 SGHRS, CDR2 YFSETQ. Trimming removed 0 bases at V and 2 bases at J, with 8 bases between. The CDR3 spans 14 residues. In DNA form, the CDR3 reads TGCGCCAGCAGCTTGGCCGGAGCTCAAGAGACCCAGTACTTC. Translation: CASSLAGAQETQYF.

This chain uses TRBV14 with TRBJ2-1; unclear D gene. With 0 bases removed from V and 9 bases from J, the gap between germline ends came to 9 bases. The CDR3 has 13 residues. Germline V gene data show CDR1 as SGHDN and CDR2 as FVKESK. CDR3 coding DNA: TGTGCCAGCAGCCAAGAACTGGTTGGTGAGCAGTTCTTC. It translates to CASSQELVGEQFF. The full variable domain, in which reference TRBV14 and TRBJ2-1 provide the parts outside the CDR3, is EAGVTQFPSHSVIEKGQTVTLRCDPISGHDNLYWYRRVMGKEIKFLLHFVKESKQDESGMPNNRFLAERTGGTYSTLKVQPAELEDSGVYFCASSQELVGEQFFGPGTRLTVL.

As regards this clone: Other DNA sequences in this sample translate to the same CDR3. The chain uses TRBV5-4 and TRBJ2-4; 7 nucleotides align to TRBD1. This CDR3 has 14 residues. Germline V gene sequence: CDR1 SGHNT, CDR2 YYREEE (reference sequence). V was clipped by 4 bases and J by 2 bases; unmatched bases: 3. CDR3 bases: TGTGCCAGCAGCGAGAGGGGGCCCAAAAACATTCAGTACTTC. Protein sequence: CASSERGPKNIQYF.

The chain uses TRBV4-2 and TRBJ2-5; 10 bases fit TRBD2. The CDR3 runs to 13 residues. The germline V gene has CDR1 LGHNA and CDR2 YNFKEQ. The V gene end was trimmed by 4 bases and the J gene end by 5 bases; junction bases not matched to a gene: 1. The CDR3 sequence is CASSLSGGETQYF. CDR3 coding DNA: TGTGCCAGCAGCCTTAGCGGGGGGGAGACCCAGTACTTC.

The rearrangement joins TRBV29-1 to TRBJ2-7, with TRBD2 matching over 7 bases. The CDR3 has 13 residues. The ends lost 7 bases at V and 4 bases at J; junction bases unmatched: 10. CDR1 is SQVTM and CDR2 is ANQGSEA in the germline V gene. The CDR3 protein is CSASGEKGYEQYF. CDR3 coding DNA: TGCAGCGCGAGCGGGGAAAAGGGTTACGAGCAGTACTTC.

The gene calls are TRBV15 and TRBJ2-7, with 7 bases fitting TRBD2. The CDR3 totals 16 residues. V lost 4 bases, J lost 3 bases, and 12 bases stayed unmatched. Germline V gives CDR1 LNHNV, CDR2 YYDKDF (reference sequence). The CDR3 sequence is CATSIEVGRGGYEQYF. Here the CDR3 DNA reads TGTGCCACCAGCATAGAGGTGGGGAGGGGAGGCTACGAGCAGTACTTC. The complete variable domain, with remaining parts taken from reference TRBV15 and TRBJ2-7, reads DAMVIQNPRYQVTQFGKPVTLSCSQTLNHNVMYWYQQKSSQAPKLLFHYYDKDFNNEADTPDNFQSRRPNTSFCFLDIRSPGLGDTAMYLCATSIEVGRGGYEQYFGPGTRLTVT.

This clone appeared a single time. J is TRBJ1-2 and V is TRBV18; D is perhaps TRBD1 (5 bases). Germline CDR1 KGHSH, CDR2 LQKENI. This CDR3 has 16 amino acids. V shed 2 bases and J shed 0 bases, with 13 bases lying between them. This CDR3 is CASSPKGWGTNYGYTF. CDR3 sequence (DNA): TGTGCCAGCTCACCAAAAGGCTGGGGGACTAACTATGGCTACACCTTC.

This sequence joins TRBV5-4 and TRBJ2-5; weak D call: TRBD1 (6 bases). Germline CDR1 and CDR2: SGHNT and YYREEE (reference sequence). The V gene lost 5 bases and the J gene lost 3 bases, with 11 bases spanning the gap. The CDR3 contains 13 residues. CDR3 DNA sequence: TGTGCCAGCAGTCCGCAGGGGAAAGAGACCCAGTACTTC. Its translation is CASSPQGKETQYF.

V and J are TRBV15 and TRBJ1-2; D might be TRBD1 (5 bases). The CDR3 consists of 14 residues. V shed 4 bases and J shed 6 bases, with 15 bases lying between them. Looked up from germline, CDR1 is LNHNV and CDR2 is YYDKDF (reference sequence). CDR3 nucleotides: TGTGCCACCAGCACCCGACAGACCGGCGATGGCTACACCTTC. Protein: CATSTRQTGDGYTF. The entire variable domain, with the rest obtained from reference TRBV15 and TRBJ1-2, is as follows: DAMVIQNPRYQVTQFGKPVTLSCSQTLNHNVMYWYQQKSSQAPKLLFHYYDKDFNNEADTPDNFQSRRPNTSFCFLDIRSPGLGDTAMYLCATSTRQTGDGYTFGSGTRLTVV.

A remark on this clone: The germline gene is not matched at one end of the junction; a read error may be the cause. The sample contains more than one DNA sequence encoding this CDR3. V is TRBV29-1 and J is TRBJ2-7; possibly TRBD1 for D (5 bases). Per the germline V gene, CDR1 is SQVTM and CDR2 is ANQGSEA. The CDR3 has 12 residues. The chain's CDR3 is CSVEGASYEQYF. The CDR3 coding sequence is TGCAGCGTGGAAGGGGCGTCCTACGAGCAGTACTTC.

This chain uses TRBV11-2 with TRBJ1-4, with D possibly being TRBD1 (5 bases). The germline gives CDR1 SGHAT, CDR2 FQNNGV. The CDR3 has 18 residues. V lost 1 base to trimming and J lost 2 bases, with 17 bases between them. The CDR3 DNA sequence: TGTGCCAGCAGCTTAGCTTTGGGTGCCGGGACTACTAATGAAAAACTGTTTTTT. The encoded protein is CASSLALGAGTTNEKLFF.

The chain has TRBV25-1 and TRBJ2-3, with D uncertain. CDR1 is MGHDK, CDR2 SYGVNS, per germline. With 0 bases removed from V and 0 bases from J, the gap between germline ends came to 4 bases. The CDR3 totals 14 residues. Here the CDR3 DNA reads TGTGCCAGCAGTGAATATACTAGCACAGATACGCAGTATTTT. This encodes CASSEYTSTDTQYF.

This chain connects TRBV2 to TRBJ1-2; D is perhaps TRBD1 (5 bases). Germline-derived CDR1 and CDR2 are SNHLY and FYNNEI. The CDR3 contains 14 residues. Deletions cut 9 bases from V and 7 bases from J, with 21 bases between. CDR3 protein: CARGEGATKFGYTF. CDR3 bases: TGTGCCAGGGGGGAAGGGGCTACGAAGTTTGGCTACACCTTC.

This clone was counted a few times. J is TRBJ2-2 and V is TRBV19, with D perhaps TRBD1 (6 bases). The CDR3 runs 13 residues. Trimming took 9 bases from V and 4 from J, leaving 12 bases between them. Germline-derived CDR1 and CDR2 are LNHDA and SQIVND (reference sequence). The CDR3 coding sequence is TGTGCCAGCCGACAGGTCGCCACCGGGGAGCTGTTTTTT. It encodes CASRQVATGELFF.

V gene TRBV19 combines with J gene TRBJ2-7, with 11 bases fitting TRBD2. Losses at the gene ends were 0 bases for V and 4 bases for J; bases not matched to a gene: 5. This CDR3 spans 16 amino acids. Germline V gene data show CDR1 as LNHDA and CDR2 as SQIVND (reference sequence). The CDR3 nucleotides read TGTGCCAGTAGTATAGATTGGACTAGCGGGTCGTACGAGCAGTACTTC. Amino acid sequence: CASSIDWTSGSYEQYF.

V usage is TRBV30 and J usage is TRBJ2-7, with no clear D. Trimming removed 1 base at V and 5 bases at J, with 9 bases between. CDR3 length: 12 amino acids. Germline assignment: CDR1 GTSNPN and CDR2 SVGIG (reference sequence). The chain's CDR3 is CAWSGLSNEQYF. As DNA, the CDR3 is TGTGCCTGGAGTGGCCTGTCCAACGAGCAGTACTTC.

This clone turned up a few times. The chain couples TRBV10-3 to TRBJ1-1; D unclear. The CDR3 totals 14 residues. CDR1 and CDR2 from the germline V gene are ENHRY and SYGVKD. V was pared by 6 bases and J by 1 base, with 12 bases between. CDR3 sequence reads: CAISEDRSNTEAFF. CDR3 DNA: TGTGCCATCAGCGAAGACCGGTCGAACACTGAAGCTTTCTTT.

V and J are TRBV7-9 and TRBJ2-7, with D maybe TRBD1 (5 bases). Trimming cost V 6 bases and J 3 bases, with 9 bases left between them. Germline V CDR1 and CDR2: SEHNR, FQNEAQ (reference sequence). The CDR3 runs to 12 residues. In DNA form, the CDR3 reads TGTGCCAGCAGACCCGACAGCTACGAGCAGTACTTC. It specifies CASRPDSYEQYF.

In the case of this clone: Other nucleotide sequences in the sample specify the same CDR3. The CDR3 DNA follows: TGCAGCGTTGCGCAGAACTATGGCTACACCTTC. This translates into CSVAQNYGYTF. V usage is TRBV29-1 and J usage is TRBJ1-2; D is unclear. Germline V gene sequence: CDR1 SQVTM, CDR2 ANQGSEA. This CDR3 is 11 amino acids long. V lost 4 bases and J lost 2, with 5 bases in between. Full variable domain (outside the CDR3, taken from reference TRBV29-1 and TRBJ1-2): SAVISQKPSRDICQRGTSLTIQCQVDSQVTMMFWYRQQPGQSLTLIATANQGSEATYESGFVIDKFPISRPNLTFSTLTVSNMSPEDSSIYLCSVAQNYGYTFGSGTRLTVV.

The chain combines TRBV25-1 with TRBJ1-1; TRBD1 is a possible D gene (5 bases). In germline, CDR1 is MGHDK, CDR2 SYGVNS. V was trimmed by 7 bases and J by 4 bases, leaving 16 bases between them. The CDR3 extends over 14 amino acids. DNA for the CDR3: TGTGCCAGCACCTCCCCGGTTGACAGCACTGAAGCTTTCTTT. This gives the protein CASTSPVDSTEAFF.

The chain combines TRBV29-1 with TRBJ1-2; 7 bases align to TRBD1. The germline CDR1 and CDR2 sequences are SQVTM and ANQGSEA. This CDR3 has 14 amino acids. Losses at the gene ends were 4 bases for V and 7 bases for J; bases not matched to a gene: 12. This CDR3 is CSVGAPGGSAGYTF. CDR3 coding DNA: TGCAGCGTTGGTGCCCCAGGGGGTTCTGCTGGCTACACCTTC.

The chain couples TRBV2 to TRBJ1-6, with no clear D. The CDR3 spans 12 residues. V shed 3 bases and J shed 9 bases, with 6 bases lying between them. The germline V gene has CDR1 SNHLY and CDR2 FYNNEI. The CDR3 loop reads CASSDSTSPLHF. In DNA, the CDR3 is TGTGCCAGCAGTGATTCTACTTCACCCCTCCACTTT.

This rearrangement joins TRBV12-5 to TRBJ1-5; D unresolved. Germline loops: CDR1 LGHNT, CDR2 FRNRAP. The CDR3 length is 14 residues. V shed 6 bases and J shed 0 bases, with 9 bases lying between them. CDR3 bases: TGTGCTAGTGGGGTCGACGGTAGCAATCAGCCCCAGCATTTT. This codes for CASGVDGSNQPQHF. The whole variable domain, remainder taken from reference TRBV12-5 and TRBJ1-5, is DARVTQTPRHKVTEMGQEVTMRCQPILGHNTVFWYRQTMMQGLELLAYFRNRAPLDDSGMPKDRFSAEMPDATLATLKIQPSEPRDSAVYFCASGVDGSNQPQHFGDGTRLSIL.